These 12 T cell receptor beta chains originate from one sample sequenced in a study of blood T cells in healthy people across ages. The second PCR ran about 6 to 12 cycles with a sample-barcoded 5' primer and J-beta primers. TCRdb fed the 5' RACE reads into MiXCR, producing one record per CDR3 protein. This table has over 600,000 distinct CDR3 sequences, around 21% appearing once. The sequencing sample was made of blood. These receptors were obtained from a man aged 65 to 85 in good health.

The chain combines TRBV7-8 with TRBJ1-5; 11 positions agree with TRBD1. The CDR3 totals 16 residues. Looked up from germline, CDR1 is SGHVS and CDR2 is FQNEAQ. The V gene end was trimmed by 5 bases and the J gene end by 6 bases; junction bases not matched to a gene: 9. The CDR3 protein is CASSPRTGGAIQPQHF. For the CDR3, the DNA is TGTGCCAGCAGCCCCCGGACAGGGGGCGCGATTCAGCCCCAGCATTTT.

The CDR3 region is CASTLDIRQRNTEAFF. The CDR3 DNA is TGTGCCAGTACCTTAGACATTCGACAACGGAACACTGAAGCTTTCTTT. The chain couples TRBV19 to TRBJ1-1, with no clear D. Germline CDR1 LNHDA, CDR2 SQIVND (reference sequence). Trimming stripped 7 bases from V and 1 base from J, with 19 bases between. The CDR3 covers 16 residues.

This clonotype was counted a single time. This sequence joins TRBV15 and TRBJ2-4; a weak D match, TRBD2 (6 bases). The CDR3 has 16 residues. Trimming shortened V by 0 bases and J by 7 bases, and 16 bases separated the two germline ends. From germline, CDR1 is LNHNV and CDR2 YYDKDF (reference sequence). The CDR3 here is CATSRDGGKGMNIQYF. The CDR3 region has the DNA TGTGCCACCAGCAGAGATGGGGGGAAGGGTATGAACATTCAGTACTTC.

There are a few counts of this clonotype. V and J are TRBV28 and TRBJ2-7, with D possibly being TRBD1 (5 bases). Germline V gene lookup returns CDR1 MDHEN and CDR2 SYDVKM. This CDR3 is 16 amino acids long. V was clipped by 7 bases and J by 2 bases, with 21 bases between them. For the CDR3, the DNA is TGTGCCAGCAACCTCAGGGTATCGGCGGTAACCTACGAGCAGTACTTC. Residues: CASNLRVSAVTYEQYF.

The chain recombines TRBV14 with TRBJ2-5, with D unclear. From germline, CDR1 is SGHDN and CDR2 FVKESK. V lost 1 base and J 5 bases, leaving 5 bases between the germline ends. CDR3 length: 12 amino acids. The CDR3 DNA is TGTGCCAGCAGCCAAGTTTATGAGACCCAGTACTTC. Encoded protein: CASSQVYETQYF.

Regarding this clonotype: One end of the junction is discordant with germline, which a read error may explain. The chain uses TRBV2 and TRBJ2-5; no reliable D call. Per the germline V gene, CDR1 is SNHLY and CDR2 is FYNNEI. This CDR3 region has 13 residues. In DNA form, the CDR3 reads TGTGCCACCGGTATCGGGCCACAAGGGACCCAGTACTTC. Translation gives CATGIGPQGTQYF.

The sample holds a few counts of this clonotype. The chain joins TRBV5-1 to TRBJ2-1; D ambiguous. CDR1 and CDR2 from the germline V gene are SGHRS and YFSETQ. Trimming left V 1 base short and J 9 bases short, with 11 bases between. CDR3 length equals 13 residues. The CDR3, as DNA: TGCGCCAGCAGCTTGTTGGGTCTGGGTGAGCAGTTCTTC. Its protein product is CASSLLGLGEQFF.

This sequence joins TRBV19 and TRBJ2-1; D remains ambiguous. Trimming removed 4 bases from V and 2 bases from J, with 12 bases in between. Germline CDR1 LNHDA, CDR2 SQIVND (reference sequence). This CDR3 is 15 amino acids long. This CDR3 is CASSTVGGPYNEQFF. The CDR3 DNA reads TGTGCCAGTAGTACAGTGGGTGGCCCCTACAATGAGCAGTTCTTC.

This clonotype showed up just a few times. The chain couples TRBV15 to TRBJ2-5, with 8 positions matching TRBD2. The V gene's germline CDR1 is LNHNV and CDR2 YYDKDF (reference sequence). The CDR3 contains 18 residues. The V gene end was trimmed by 3 bases and the J gene end by 1 base; junction bases not matched to a gene: 13. The CDR3: CATSRTQAGEGAQETQYF. The CDR3 nucleotides are TGTGCCACCAGCAGGACGCAAGCGGGAGAAGGGGCCCAAGAGACCCAGTACTTC.

This clonotype has at least ten counts. V usage is TRBV28 and J usage is TRBJ2-1; 11 bases are shared with TRBD2. J was trimmed by 4 bases and V by 6 bases; bases with no gene match: 5. CDR1 MDHEN and CDR2 SYDVKM come from the germline V gene. This CDR3 spans 15 amino acids. The CDR3 sequence is CASSDGTSGYNEQFF. In nucleotides, the CDR3 is TGTGCCAGCAGCGATGGGACTAGCGGATACAATGAGCAGTTCTTC.

The rearrangement links TRBV29-1 to TRBJ1-5; 9 bases map to TRBD1. Germline V gives CDR1 SQVTM, CDR2 ANQGSEA. The CDR3 spans 15 residues. Trimming at V came to 6 bases and at J to 6 bases, leaving 12 bases not matched to a gene. This CDR3 reads CSVQLGTGIGQPQHF. CDR3 DNA: TGCAGCGTACAGTTGGGGACAGGGATAGGTCAGCCCCAGCATTTT.

The V gene is TRBV20-1, the J gene TRBJ1-4; D might be TRBD1 (5 bases). The germline gives CDR1 DFQATT, CDR2 SNEGSKA (reference sequence). V was shortened by 2 bases and J by 8 bases, with 15 bases between the two germline ends. There are 14 residues in the CDR3. CDR3 amino acids: CSARNPQGREKLFF. The CDR3 DNA sequence: TGCAGTGCTAGAAACCCCCAGGGCCGCGAAAAACTGTTTTTT.